A selection of T cell receptor beta chains follows, all from one sample in a study of T cell responses to AZD1222 COVID-19 vaccine. TCRdb's copy holds only in-frame clones and misses some; the assay was immunoSEQ multiplex PCR. The sample lists 110,000 or so clones; around 85% were seen once. The specimen was peripheral blood, collected on day 0 of AZD1222 vaccination. The origin of the receptors is an adult in good health. The CDR3 runs from the conserved cysteine through the conserved F or W. D genes are given only for firm matches. Some rows mark clone size as missing; the rest say once, few, many or name a class of expanded clone.

CDR3 DNA: TGTGCCAGCAGTGAAGCGAGAGAAGCTTTCTTT
CDR3 protein: CASSEAREAFF
clone size: -
D gene: -
J gene: TRBJ1-1
V gene: TRBV6-1

CDR3 DNA: TGTGCCTGGGGGGGACATTTGAACACTGAAGCTTTCTTT
CDR3 protein: CAWGGHLNTEAFF
clone size: few
D gene: -
J gene: TRBJ1-1
V gene: TRBV30

CDR3 DNA: TGTGCCTGGAGTGTACGCTTAGGGGCGGCTTCACCCCTCCACTTT
CDR3 protein: CAWSVRLGAASPLHF
clone size: few
D gene: -
J gene: TRBJ1-6
V gene: TRBV30

CDR3 DNA: TGTGCCAGTAGATTGGGGGGACAGGAGGGTAACTATGGCTACACCTTC
CDR3 protein: CASRLGGQEGNYGYTF
clone size: -
D gene: TRBD1
J gene: TRBJ1-2
V gene: TRBV19

CDR3 DNA: TGTGCCAGCAGTGAAGTAGGGGGTACCTATAATTCACCCCTCCACTTT
CDR3 protein: CASSEVGGTYNSPLHF
clone size: -
D gene: -
J gene: TRBJ1-6
V gene: TRBV2

CDR3 DNA: TGTGCCTGGGGGACGGTTTCCTACGAGCAGTACTTC
CDR3 protein: CAWGTVSYEQYF
clone size: -
D gene: -
J gene: TRBJ2-7
V gene: TRBV30

CDR3 DNA: TGTGCCAGCAGTGAATATTCGGGACAAGGCTACGAGCAGTACTTC
CDR3 protein: CASSEYSGQGYEQYF
clone size: -
D gene: -
J gene: TRBJ2-7
V gene: TRBV6-1

CDR3 DNA: TGTGCCTGGAGTGTACAGTTTGCAACTAATGAAAAACTGTTTTTT
CDR3 protein: CAWSVQFATNEKLFF
clone size: few
D gene: -
J gene: TRBJ1-4
V gene: TRBV30

CDR3 DNA: TGTGCCAGCAGCCCCGGGACTAGCGGGAGGGCCTCCCATGAGCAGTTCTTC
CDR3 protein: CASSPGTSGRASHEQFF
clone size: -
D gene: TRBD2
J gene: TRBJ2-1
V gene: TRBV11-3

CDR3 DNA: TGTGCCAGCAGCTTCCAGGTTAGCGGAGACACCGGGGAGCTGTTTTTT
CDR3 protein: CASSFQVSGDTGELFF
clone size: -
D gene: -
J gene: TRBJ2-2
V gene: TRBV7-6

CDR3 DNA: TGTGCCAGCAGCCCACTTCGGGAGGGCCTTGGGGAGCAGTTCTTC
CDR3 protein: CASSPLREGLGEQFF
clone size: -
D gene: TRBD2
J gene: TRBJ2-1
V gene: TRBV9

CDR3 DNA: TGTGCCAGCAGCCAAGTGAATCAGCCCCAGCATTTT
CDR3 protein: CASSQVNQPQHF
clone size: -
D gene: -
J gene: TRBJ1-5
V gene: TRBV4-2

CDR3 DNA: TGCAGCGTTCATCGTGGCGAGAACACTGAAGCTTTCTTT
CDR3 protein: CSVHRGENTEAFF
clone size: -
D gene: -
J gene: TRBJ1-1
V gene: TRBV29-1

CDR3 DNA: TGCGCCAGCAGCCAAGGGCTAGCGGGAGCCCACGGGGGGACCCAGTACTTC
CDR3 protein: CASSQGLAGAHGGTQYF
clone size: -
D gene: TRBD2
J gene: TRBJ2-5
V gene: TRBV4-1

CDR3 DNA: TGTGCCAGCTCCGAACGGGGGGGAGAGCAGTACTTC
CDR3 protein: CASSERGGEQYF
clone size: once
D gene: TRBD2
J gene: TRBJ2-7
V gene: TRBV18

CDR3 DNA: TGTGCCAGCAGTGCTTCATGGGACACTGAAGCTTTCTTT
CDR3 protein: CASSASWDTEAFF
clone size: -
D gene: -
J gene: TRBJ1-1
V gene: TRBV9

CDR3 DNA: TGTGCCAGAAGCTTGGGGGAGGAGGTTCTCAAGGATGAGCAGTTCTTC
CDR3 protein: CARSLGEEVLKDEQFF
clone size: -
D gene: -
J gene: TRBJ2-1
V gene: TRBV5-3

CDR3 DNA: TGTGCCAGCAGTCGGAGGGGGGAGGGCCTCGACGAGCAGTACTTC
CDR3 protein: CASSRRGEGLDEQYF
clone size: -
D gene: -
J gene: TRBJ2-7
V gene: TRBV4-2

CDR3 DNA: TGCGCCAGCAGCAGCCAAGAGACCCAGTACTTC
CDR3 protein: CASSSQETQYF
clone size: -
D gene: -
J gene: TRBJ2-5
V gene: TRBV5-1

CDR3 DNA: TGTGCCAGTAGTTTCCCCCAGGAGCGCTATGGCTACACCTTC
CDR3 protein: CASSFPQERYGYTF
clone size: -
D gene: -
J gene: TRBJ1-2
V gene: TRBV19

CDR3 DNA: TGCGCCAGCAGCTTGATGGTAGAGACAGATACGCAGTATTTT
CDR3 protein: CASSLMVETDTQYF
clone size: -
D gene: -
J gene: TRBJ2-3
V gene: TRBV5-1

CDR3 DNA: TGTGCCAGCAGCCAAGGCCAGCTTAACTATGAGCAGTTCTTC
CDR3 protein: CASSQGQLNYEQFF
clone size: -
D gene: -
J gene: TRBJ2-1
V gene: TRBV14

CDR3 DNA: TGTGCCAGCAGCCGGACAGGTGCTAAGTACTACGAGCAGTACTTC
CDR3 protein: CASSRTGAKYYEQYF
clone size: -
D gene: TRBD1
J gene: TRBJ2-7
V gene: TRBV3-1/TRBV3-2

CDR3 DNA: TGTGCCAGCAGTGATGACTGGAACACTGAAGCTTTCTTT
CDR3 protein: CASSDDWNTEAFF
clone size: -
D gene: -
J gene: TRBJ1-1
V gene: TRBV6-2/TRBV6-3

CDR3 DNA: TGTGCCACCAGTGATGAGCGTAACACCGGGGAGCTGTTTTTT
CDR3 protein: CATSDERNTGELFF
clone size: -
D gene: -
J gene: TRBJ2-2
V gene: TRBV24-1

CDR3 DNA: TGTGCCAGCACCCCCAGGGCTGGACTAGCTGGATCCTACGAGCAGTACTTC
CDR3 protein: CASTPRAGLAGSYEQYF
clone size: few
D gene: TRBD2
J gene: TRBJ2-7
V gene: TRBV9

CDR3 DNA: TGTGCCAGCAGCCCGGGACCGAGCTATGGCTACACCTTC
CDR3 protein: CASSPGPSYGYTF
clone size: -
D gene: -
J gene: TRBJ1-2
V gene: TRBV7-9

CDR3 DNA: TGTGCCAGCAGCTTAGGGGCAGGGGCAACCTACGAGCAGTACTTC
CDR3 protein: CASSLGAGATYEQYF
clone size: few
D gene: -
J gene: TRBJ2-7
V gene: TRBV7-6

CDR3 DNA: TGTGCCACCAGTGACCCTAGGACACCCGGGTCTCAAGAGACCCAGTACTTC
CDR3 protein: CATSDPRTPGSQETQYF
clone size: -
D gene: -
J gene: TRBJ2-5
V gene: TRBV24-1

CDR3 DNA: TGTGCCAGCAGGACCGGGACAGGGGGCGTCTACGAGCAGTACTTC
CDR3 protein: CASRTGTGGVYEQYF
clone size: once
D gene: TRBD1
J gene: TRBJ2-7
V gene: TRBV6-5

CDR3 DNA: TGTGCCAGCAGTTACGACAGGGCGGAAGAGACCCAGTACTTC
CDR3 protein: CASSYDRAEETQYF
clone size: -
D gene: TRBD1
J gene: TRBJ2-5
V gene: TRBV2

CDR3 DNA: TGTGCCAGCAGCTCCGGCGGGGCAGCGGCATCTTTCTTT
CDR3 protein: CASSSGGAAASFF
clone size: once
D gene: -
J gene: TRBJ1-1
V gene: TRBV7-3

CDR3 DNA: TGCAGTGCTAGTCACACGTCGGGGACCTATGGCTACACCTTC
CDR3 protein: CSASHTSGTYGYTF
clone size: -
D gene: -
J gene: TRBJ1-2
V gene: TRBV20-1

CDR3 DNA: TGTGCCAGCAGTTTCCCCCCTAGGCCCCAGCATTTT
CDR3 protein: CASSFPPRPQHF
clone size: few
D gene: -
J gene: TRBJ1-5
V gene: TRBV12-3/TRBV12-4

CDR3 DNA: TGTGCCAGCAGCCCGAATATGTTTGGGACAGGGAAAAACATTCAGTACTTC
CDR3 protein: CASSPNMFGTGKNIQYF
clone size: -
D gene: TRBD1
J gene: TRBJ2-4
V gene: TRBV7-2

CDR3 DNA: TGTGCCAGCAGCTACGGACAGGGGGCCACTGAAGCTTTCTTT
CDR3 protein: CASSYGQGATEAFF
clone size: -
D gene: TRBD1
J gene: TRBJ1-1
V gene: TRBV14

CDR3 DNA: TGTGCCAGCAGCTTCCCGGACTACGACAATGAGCAGTTCTTC
CDR3 protein: CASSFPDYDNEQFF
clone size: -
D gene: -
J gene: TRBJ2-1
V gene: TRBV7-2